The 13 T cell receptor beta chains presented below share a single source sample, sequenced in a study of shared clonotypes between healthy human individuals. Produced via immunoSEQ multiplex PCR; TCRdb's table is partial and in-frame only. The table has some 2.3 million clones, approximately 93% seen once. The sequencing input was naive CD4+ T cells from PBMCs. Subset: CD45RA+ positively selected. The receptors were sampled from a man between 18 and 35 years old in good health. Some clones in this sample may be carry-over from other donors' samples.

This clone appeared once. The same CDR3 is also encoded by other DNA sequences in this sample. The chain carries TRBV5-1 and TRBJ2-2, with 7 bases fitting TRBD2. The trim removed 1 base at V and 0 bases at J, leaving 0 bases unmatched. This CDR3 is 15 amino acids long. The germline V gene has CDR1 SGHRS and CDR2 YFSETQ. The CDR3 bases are TGCGCCAGCAGCTTGCTAGCGGCGAACACCGGGGAGCTGTTTTTT. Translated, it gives CASSLLAANTGELFF.

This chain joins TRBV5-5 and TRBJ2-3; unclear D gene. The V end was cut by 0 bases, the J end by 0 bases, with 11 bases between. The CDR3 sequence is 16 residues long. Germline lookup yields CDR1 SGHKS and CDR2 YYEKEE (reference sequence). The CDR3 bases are TGTGCCAGCAGCTTGGAAACTGAAACTAGCACAGATACGCAGTATTTT. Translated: CASSLETETSTDTQYF.

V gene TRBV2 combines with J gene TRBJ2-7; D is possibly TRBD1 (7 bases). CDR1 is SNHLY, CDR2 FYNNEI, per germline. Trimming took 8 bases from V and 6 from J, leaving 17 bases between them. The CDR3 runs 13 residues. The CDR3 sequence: CASHRDSGSEQYF. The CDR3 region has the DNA TGTGCCAGCCATCGGGACAGCGGGTCCGAGCAGTACTTC.

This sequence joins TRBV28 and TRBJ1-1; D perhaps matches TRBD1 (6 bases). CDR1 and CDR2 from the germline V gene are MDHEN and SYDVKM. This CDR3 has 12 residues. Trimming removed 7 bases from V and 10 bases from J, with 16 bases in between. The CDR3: CASTEGGVGAFF. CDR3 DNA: TGTGCCAGCACCGAGGGGGGTGTGGGAGCTTTCTTT.

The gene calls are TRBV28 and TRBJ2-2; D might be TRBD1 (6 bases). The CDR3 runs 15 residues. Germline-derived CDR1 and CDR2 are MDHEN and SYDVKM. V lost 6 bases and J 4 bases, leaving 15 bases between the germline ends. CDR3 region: CASRIGTKTTGELFF. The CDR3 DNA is TGTGCCAGCAGGATCGGGACAAAAACCACCGGGGAGCTGTTTTTT.

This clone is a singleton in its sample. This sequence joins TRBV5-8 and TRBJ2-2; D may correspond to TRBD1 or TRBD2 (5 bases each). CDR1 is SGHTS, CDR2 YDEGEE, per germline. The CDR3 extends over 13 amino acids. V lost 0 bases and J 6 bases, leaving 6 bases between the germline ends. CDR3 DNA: TGTGCCAGCAGCTTGGTGGGGGCCGGGGAGCTGTTTTTT. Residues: CASSLVGAGELFF. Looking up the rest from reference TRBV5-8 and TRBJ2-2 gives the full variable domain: EAGVTQSPTHLIKTRGQQATLRCSPISGHTSVYWYQQALGLGLQFLLWYDEGEERNRGNFPPRFSGRQFPNYSSELNVNALELEDSALYLCASSLVGAGELFFGEGSRLTVL.

The CDR3 loop is CASSSRGPLSTDTQYF. The CDR3 nucleotides are TGTGCCAGCAGTTCTCGAGGGCCCCTAAGCACAGATACGCAGTATTTT. V and J are TRBV27 and TRBJ2-3, with TRBD2 as a possible D gene (5 bases). Germline values: CDR1 MNHEY, CDR2 SMNVEV (reference sequence). This CDR3 has 16 amino acids. V was trimmed by 4 bases and J by 0 bases, leaving 14 bases between them.

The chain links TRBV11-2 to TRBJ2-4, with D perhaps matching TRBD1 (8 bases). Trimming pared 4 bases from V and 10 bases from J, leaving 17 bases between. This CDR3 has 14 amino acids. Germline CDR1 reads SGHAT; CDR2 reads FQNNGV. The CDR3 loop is CASSSRETGDIQYF. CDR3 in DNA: TGTGCCAGCAGCTCGCGGGAGACAGGGGATATTCAGTACTTC.

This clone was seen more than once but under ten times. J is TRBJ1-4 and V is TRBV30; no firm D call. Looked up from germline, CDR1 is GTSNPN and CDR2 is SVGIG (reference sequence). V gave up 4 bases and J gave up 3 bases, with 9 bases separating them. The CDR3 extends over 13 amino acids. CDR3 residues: CAWTTQSNEKLFF. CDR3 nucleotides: TGTGCCTGGACCACACAGTCTAATGAAAAACTGTTTTTT.

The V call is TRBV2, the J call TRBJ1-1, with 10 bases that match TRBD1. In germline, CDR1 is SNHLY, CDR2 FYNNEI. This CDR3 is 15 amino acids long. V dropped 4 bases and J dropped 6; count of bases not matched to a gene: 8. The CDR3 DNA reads TGTGCCAGCAGTGGTACCGGGACAGGGGCGGCTGAAGCTTTCTTT. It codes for CASSGTGTGAAEAFF.

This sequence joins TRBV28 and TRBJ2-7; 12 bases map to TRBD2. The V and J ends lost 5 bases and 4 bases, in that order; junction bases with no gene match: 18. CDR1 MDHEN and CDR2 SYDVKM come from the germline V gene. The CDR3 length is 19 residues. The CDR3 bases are TGTGCCAGCAGTACCACTCAGAGACTAGCGGGAGCGCCACCTTACGAGCAGTACTTC. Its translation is CASSTTQRLAGAPPYEQYF.

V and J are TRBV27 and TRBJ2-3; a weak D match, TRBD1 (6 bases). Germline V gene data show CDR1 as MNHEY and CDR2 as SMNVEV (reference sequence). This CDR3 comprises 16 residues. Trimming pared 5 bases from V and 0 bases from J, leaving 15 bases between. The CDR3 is CASSPLGTSSTDTQYF. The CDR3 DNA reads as TGTGCCAGCAGTCCCCTGGGGACATCTAGCACAGATACGCAGTATTTT.

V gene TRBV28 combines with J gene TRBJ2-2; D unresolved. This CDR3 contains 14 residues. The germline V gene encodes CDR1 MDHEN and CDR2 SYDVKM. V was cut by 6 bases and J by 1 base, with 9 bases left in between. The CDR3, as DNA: TGTGCCAGCAGAGGTACGGAGAACACCGGGGAGCTGTTTTTT. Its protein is CASRGTENTGELFF.